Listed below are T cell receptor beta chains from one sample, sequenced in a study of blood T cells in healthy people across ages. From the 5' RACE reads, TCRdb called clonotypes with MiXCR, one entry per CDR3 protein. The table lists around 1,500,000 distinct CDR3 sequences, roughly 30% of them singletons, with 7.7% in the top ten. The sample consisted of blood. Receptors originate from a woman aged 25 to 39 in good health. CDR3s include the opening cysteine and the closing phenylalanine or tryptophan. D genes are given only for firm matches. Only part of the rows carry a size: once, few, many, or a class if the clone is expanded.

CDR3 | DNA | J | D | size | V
CASSTRMGGSSYEQYF | TGCGCCAGCAGCACCCGAATGGGGGGGAGCTCCTACGAGCAGTACTTC | TRBJ2-7 | TRBD2 | many | TRBV5-1
CASSHPRDRYTDTQYF | TGTGCCAGCAGCCATCCCCGGGACAGGTACACAGATACGCAGTATTTT | TRBJ2-3 | . | . | TRBV21-1
CASSPHGVGTDTQYF | TGTGCCAGCAGTCCGCACGGGGTGGGCACAGATACGCAGTATTTT | TRBJ2-3 | . | . | TRBV28
CASSEDRQKNGYTF | TGTGCCAGCAGTGAGGACCGTCAGAAGAATGGCTACACCTTC | TRBJ1-2 | . | few | TRBV2
CASGLGVSGANVLTF | TGTGCCAGCGGACTCGGGGTCTCTGGGGCCAACGTCCTGACTTTC | TRBJ2-6 | . | . | TRBV28
CSARDLGLARDEQFF | TGCAGTGCTAGAGATTTGGGACTAGCGCGTGATGAGCAGTTCTTC | TRBJ2-1 | TRBD2 | . | TRBV20-1
CASSLADSVNTEAFF | TGCGCCAGCAGCTTGGCCGACAGCGTGAACACTGAAGCTTTCTTT | TRBJ1-1 | . | . | TRBV5-1
CASSASPGGPSSYEQYF | TGTGCCAGCAGCGCTTCCCCGGGGGGGCCCAGCTCCTACGAGCAGTACTTC | TRBJ2-7 | TRBD2 | few | TRBV9
CASSQGRTGMGSEAFF | TGCGCCAGCAGCCAAGGGAGAACGGGTATGGGGTCTGAAGCTTTCTTT | TRBJ1-1 | . | . | TRBV4-1
CASSYSPWSSYNSPLHF | TGTGCCAGCAGTTACTCCCCGTGGAGCTCCTATAATTCACCCCTCCACTTT | TRBJ1-6 | . | few | TRBV6-2/TRBV6-3
CATSRAGGWEKLFF | TGTGCCACCAGCAGAGCGGGGGGATGGGAAAAACTGTTTTTT | TRBJ1-4 | . | . | TRBV15
CASSQEMGTSGAADTQYF | TGCGCCAGCAGCCAAGAAATGGGGACTAGCGGGGCGGCAGATACGCAGTATTTT | TRBJ2-3 | TRBD2 | . | TRBV4-3
CASSRQGAPNTEAFF | TGCGCCAGCAGCCGACAGGGGGCCCCGAACACTGAAGCTTTCTTT | TRBJ1-1 | TRBD1 | few | TRBV5-1
CSVRAEGLNQPQHF | TGCAGCGTCCGGGCCGAGGGTCTAAATCAGCCCCAGCATTTT | TRBJ1-5 | . | . | TRBV29-1
CASSIGGTGIYEQYF | TGTGCCAGTAGTATCGGCGGGACAGGGATCTACGAGCAGTACTTC | TRBJ2-7 | TRBD1 | . | TRBV19
CASSQYTSGPLEFF | TGTGCCAGCAGCCAGTACACTAGCGGGCCACTGGAGTTCTTC | TRBJ2-1 | TRBD2 | . | TRBV7-2
CRAREDWYSPLHF | TGCAGAGCTAGAGAGGATTGGTATTCACCCCTCCACTTT | TRBJ1-6 | . | . | TRBV20-1
CASSPPRDSETQYF | TGTGCCAGCAGCCCCCCCCGGGACTCGGAGACCCAGTACTTC | TRBJ2-5 | . | . | TRBV11-2
CAWSLGGSRNEQFF | TGTGCCTGGAGTCTGGGGGGATCTAGGAATGAGCAGTTCTTC | TRBJ2-1 | . | . | TRBV30
CASSLRTSGADEQFF | TGTGCCAGCAGTCTACGGACTAGCGGGGCAGATGAGCAGTTCTTC | TRBJ2-1 | TRBD2 | many | TRBV6-5
CSAQTARGQDTQYF | TGCAGTGCTCAGACAGCCCGGGGCCAAGATACGCAGTATTTT | TRBJ2-3 | . | . | TRBV20-1
CASSYRRLAGGLDTQYF | TGTGCCAGCAGTTACCGCCGACTAGCGGGGGGGCTCGATACGCAGTATTTT | TRBJ2-3 | TRBD2 | . | TRBV6-5
CSALRSYEQYF | TGCAGTGCCCTAAGGTCCTACGAGCAGTACTTC | TRBJ2-7 | . | many | TRBV20-1
CASSPGGAGEKLFF | TGTGCCAGCAGTCCAGGGGGCGCCGGTGAAAAACTGTTTTTT | TRBJ1-4 | TRBD1 | few | TRBV6-5
CASSPWEDTQYF | TGTGCCAGCAGCCCCTGGGAGGATACGCAGTATTTT | TRBJ2-3 | . | . | TRBV7-9
CASSAVVPGANVLTF | TGTGCCAGCAGTGCAGTAGTCCCTGGGGCCAACGTCCTGACTTTC | TRBJ2-6 | . | once | TRBV6-6
CAWSVRFSREAEQFF | TGTGCCTGGAGTGTCCGTTTCTCGCGGGAGGCCGAGCAGTTCTTC | TRBJ2-1 | TRBD2 | . | TRBV30
CASSIRTGEGGLYQPQHF | TGTGCCAGTAGTATTAGGACAGGGGAAGGGGGTTTATATCAGCCCCAGCATTTT | TRBJ1-5 | TRBD1 | . | TRBV19
CAIRGPRTGELFF | TGTGCCATCCGGGGGCCACGAACCGGGGAGCTGTTTTTT | TRBJ2-2 | . | . | TRBV2
CAWNRGTSGSSSSYNEQFF | TGTGCCTGGAACCGAGGGACTAGCGGGAGCTCCAGCTCCTACAATGAGCAGTTCTTC | TRBJ2-1 | TRBD2 | . | TRBV30
CSAGLSGDSNQPQHF | TGCAGTGCAGGGCTTAGCGGAGATAGCAATCAGCCCCAGCATTTT | TRBJ1-5 | . | few | TRBV20-1
CASRSISGASSYEQYF | TGTGCCAGCAGATCCATCAGCGGTGCTTCCTCCTACGAGCAGTACTTC | TRBJ2-7 | . | . | TRBV2
CASRLNPSNQPQHF | TGCGCCAGCAGACTTAACCCTTCCAATCAGCCCCAGCATTTT | TRBJ1-5 | . | . | TRBV5-1
CASSLYVNNEQFF | TGTGCCAGCAGCTTATACGTTAACAATGAGCAGTTCTTC | TRBJ2-1 | . | few | TRBV7-3
CSARDPSGYSNQPQHF | TGCAGTGCTAGAGATCCGAGCGGGTATAGCAATCAGCCCCAGCATTTT | TRBJ1-5 | . | few | TRBV20-1
CASSERRTGLVSTEAFF | TGTGCCAGCAGTGAACGCCGGACAGGGCTGGTCTCCACTGAAGCTTTCTTT | TRBJ1-1 | TRBD1 | . | TRBV2
CASSLEGGLNTEAFF | TGCGCCAGCAGCTTGGAGGGGGGGCTGAACACTGAAGCTTTCTTT | TRBJ1-1 | . | few | TRBV5-1
CASSPTSSYNSPLHF | TGCGCCAGCAGCCCTACGAGCTCCTATAATTCACCCCTCCACTTT | TRBJ1-6 | . | many | TRBV4-1
CASSQVPGQGAQPQHF | TGTGCCAGCAGCCAGGTCCCGGGACAGGGAGCCCAGCCCCAGCATTTT | TRBJ1-5 | TRBD1 | few | TRBV5-5
CNARADRSTDTQYF | TGCAATGCTAGAGCGGACAGGAGTACAGATACGCAGTATTTT | TRBJ2-3 | TRBD1 | few | TRBV20-1
CASSIGHRDGEQYF | TGTGCCAGCAGTATAGGACACCGGGACGGCGAGCAGTACTTC | TRBJ2-7 | . | . | TRBV12-3/TRBV12-4
CASSLRLQQFF | TGTGCCAGCAGTTTGCGGTTACAGCAGTTCTTC | TRBJ2-1 | . | . | TRBV12-3/TRBV12-4
CASSLDSGGGTEAFF | TGCGCCAGCAGCTTGGACTCAGGGGGCGGCACTGAAGCTTTCTTT | TRBJ1-1 | TRBD1 | . | TRBV5-1
CASSQRTTNLLDEQFF | TGTGCCAGCAGCCAACGGACTACCAACTTGCTCGATGAGCAGTTCTTC | TRBJ2-1 | . | . | TRBV13
CASSYYRANTGELFF | TGCGCCAGCAGCTACTACAGGGCTAACACCGGGGAGCTGTTTTTT | TRBJ2-2 | . | . | TRBV5-1
CASSSGQHDAYEQYF | TGCGCCAGCAGCTCAGGACAGCACGATGCCTACGAGCAGTACTTC | TRBJ2-7 | . | few | TRBV5-1
CASSVGASGSGADTQYF | TGTGCCAGCAGCGTAGGTGCTAGCGGGAGTGGTGCAGATACGCAGTATTTT | TRBJ2-3 | TRBD2 | few | TRBV9
CASSFVWDSQFF | TGTGCCAGCAGTTTCGTTTGGGACAGCCAGTTCTTC | TRBJ2-1 | TRBD1 | . | TRBV28
CASSLGTGLAAYEQYF | TGTGCCAGCAGCTTAGGGACGGGACTCGCGGCCTACGAGCAGTACTTC | TRBJ2-7 | . | many | TRBV7-2
CASSYDTLYEQYF | TGTGCCAGCAGCTACGATACCCTCTACGAGCAGTACTTC | TRBJ2-7 | . | many | TRBV7-8
CATSDMTGLGNEQFF | TGTGCCACCAGTGACATGACAGGCCTGGGGAATGAGCAGTTCTTC | TRBJ2-1 | . | . | TRBV24-1
CASSVVAGAYEQYF | TGTGCCAGCAGCGTGGTAGCGGGAGCCTACGAGCAGTACTTC | TRBJ2-7 | TRBD2 | few | TRBV9
CAWSYWQKGASTGELFF | TGTGCCTGGAGTTATTGGCAAAAGGGGGCTAGCACCGGGGAGCTGTTTTTT | TRBJ2-2 | TRBD1 | . | TRBV30